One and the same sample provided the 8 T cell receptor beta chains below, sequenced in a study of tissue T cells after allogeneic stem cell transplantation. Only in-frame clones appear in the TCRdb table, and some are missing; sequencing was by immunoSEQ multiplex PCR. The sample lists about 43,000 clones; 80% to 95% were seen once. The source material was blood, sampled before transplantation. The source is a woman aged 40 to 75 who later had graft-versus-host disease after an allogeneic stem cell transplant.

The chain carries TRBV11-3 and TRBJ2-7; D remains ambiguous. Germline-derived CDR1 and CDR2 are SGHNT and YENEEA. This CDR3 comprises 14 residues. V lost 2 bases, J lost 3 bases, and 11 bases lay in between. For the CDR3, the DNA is TGTGCCAGCAGCTTATCGGCAGAGAACTACGAGCAGTACTTC. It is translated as CASSLSAENYEQYF.

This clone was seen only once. The DNA of the CDR3 is TGTGCCAGCAGCTTAGACTGGACCTCCTACGAGCAGTACTTC. Protein sequence: CASSLDWTSYEQYF. V gene TRBV11-2 combines with J gene TRBJ2-7, with unresolved D. This CDR3 region has 14 residues. Germline CDR1 SGHAT, CDR2 FQNNGV. V lost 0 bases to trimming and J lost 0 bases, with 6 bases between them.

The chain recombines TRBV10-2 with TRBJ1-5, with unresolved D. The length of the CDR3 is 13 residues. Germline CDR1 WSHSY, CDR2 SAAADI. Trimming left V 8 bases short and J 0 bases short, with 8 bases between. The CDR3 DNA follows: TGCGCCAGCTCCGGGGATAGCAATCAGCCCCAGCATTTT. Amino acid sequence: CASSGDSNQPQHF.

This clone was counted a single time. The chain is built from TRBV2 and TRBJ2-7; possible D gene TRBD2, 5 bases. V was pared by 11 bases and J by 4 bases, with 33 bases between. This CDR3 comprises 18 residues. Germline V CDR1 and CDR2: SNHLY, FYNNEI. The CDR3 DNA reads TGTGCCCCCATTCTGGGTGAGCGGAGAAGGCAGAAGGAGTACGAGCAGTACTTC. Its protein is CAPILGERRRQKEYEQYF.

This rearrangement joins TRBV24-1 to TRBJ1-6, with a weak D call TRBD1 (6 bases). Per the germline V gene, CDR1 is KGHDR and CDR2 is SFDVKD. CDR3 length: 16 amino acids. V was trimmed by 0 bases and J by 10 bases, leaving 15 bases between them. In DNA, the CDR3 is TGTGCCACCAGTGATTTGCCTGGGGGGACAAGCTCACCCCTCCACTTT. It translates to CATSDLPGGTSSPLHF.

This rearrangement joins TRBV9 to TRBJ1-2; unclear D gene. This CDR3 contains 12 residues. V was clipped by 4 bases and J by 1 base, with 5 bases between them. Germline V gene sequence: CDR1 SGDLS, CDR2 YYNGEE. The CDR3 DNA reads TGTGCCAGCAGCAAGGTTAACTATGGCTACACCTTC. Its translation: CASSKVNYGYTF.

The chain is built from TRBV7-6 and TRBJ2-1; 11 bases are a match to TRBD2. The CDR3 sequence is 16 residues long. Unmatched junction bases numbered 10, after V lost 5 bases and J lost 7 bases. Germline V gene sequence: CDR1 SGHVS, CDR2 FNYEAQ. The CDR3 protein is CASSRGTSGRQNEQFF. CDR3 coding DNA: TGTGCCAGCAGCCGGGGTACTAGCGGGAGACAAAATGAGCAGTTCTTC.

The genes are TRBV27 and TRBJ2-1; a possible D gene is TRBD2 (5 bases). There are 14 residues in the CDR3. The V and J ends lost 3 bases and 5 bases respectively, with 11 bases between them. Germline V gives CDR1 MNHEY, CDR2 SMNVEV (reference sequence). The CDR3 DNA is TGTGCCAGCAGTTTTGAGGGCACACACAATGAGCAGTTCTTC. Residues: CASSFEGTHNEQFF.